This T cell receptor (beta chain) was retrieved from a study of monozygotic twins with cystic fibrosis. The CDR3 has 15 residues. Germline CDR1 is SGHTA and CDR2 is FQGNSA. Trimming took off 5 bases at V and 1 base at J, with 14 bases between the two ends. Remarks on this clone: Its antigen is not known.

Points from the study as a whole: In this small cohort, shared CDR3 numbers showed no association with age, concordance or disease severity. Clonality was generally low (median approximately 0.0095), higher in the most severe patients. J usage was most co-twin-similar in 8 of 16 pairs, V in 13. Nucleotide-identical clonotype sharing was significantly higher within monozygotic CF twin pairs than between unrelated CF individuals.

Sequencing used immunoSEQ multiplex PCR; TCRdb keeps in-frame clones, though not all of them. The repertoire holds roughly 20,000 clones, with 75% to 95% as singletons. The sequence derives from a girl aged 2-10 years with cystic fibrosis. Sequenced: blood. The chain links TRBV7-2 to TRBJ1-2, with a weak D call TRBD1 (5 bases). CDR3 sequence (DNA): TGTGCCAGCAGCGCCAGGGTGTCCCTTAACTATGGCTACACCTTC. Translation: CASSARVSLNYGYTF.